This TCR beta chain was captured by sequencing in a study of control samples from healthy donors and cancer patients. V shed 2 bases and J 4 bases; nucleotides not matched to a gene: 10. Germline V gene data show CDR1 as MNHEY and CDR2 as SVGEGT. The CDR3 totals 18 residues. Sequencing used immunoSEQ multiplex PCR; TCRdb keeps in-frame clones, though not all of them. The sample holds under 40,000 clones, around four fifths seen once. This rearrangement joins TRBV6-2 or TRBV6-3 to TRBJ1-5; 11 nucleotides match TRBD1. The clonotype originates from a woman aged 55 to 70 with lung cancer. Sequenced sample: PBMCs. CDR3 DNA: TGTGCCAGCAGTTACGTATGGACAGGGGGCACCCAAAATCAGCCCCAGCATTTT. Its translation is CASSYVWTGGTQNQPQHF.